This T cell receptor (beta chain) was observed in a study of shared clonotypes between healthy human individuals. TCRdb keeps only in-frame clones here, not all; method: immunoSEQ multiplex PCR. Found here are more than 2 million clones, approximately 95% of them singletons; the top ten hold approximately 0.13%. This clone was detected once. Germline lookup yields CDR1 SNHLY and CDR2 FYNNEI. Trimming took off 6 bases at V and 1 base at J, with 12 bases between the two ends. CDR3 length equals 15 residues. Those who donated, Caucasian adults without exception, all lived in Nashville, Tennessee. The rearrangement links TRBV2 to TRBJ2-2; possible D gene TRBD1, 6 bases. The sample taken for sequencing was naive CD4+ T cells sorted from blood. This sample's subset: CD45RA+ positively selected. This receptor was obtained from a man between 18 and 35 years old in good health. The CDR3 spells CASSNRVLNTGELFF. The CDR3 coding sequence is TGTGCCAGCAGCAACAGGGTTTTGAACACCGGGGAGCTGTTTTTT. Full variable domain (missing parts from reference TRBV2 and TRBJ2-2): EPEVTQTPSHQVTQMGQEVILRCVPISNHLYFYWYRQILGQKVEFLVSFYNNEISEKSEIFDDQFSVERPDGSNFTLKIRSTKLEDSAMYFCASSNRVLNTGELFFGEGSRLTVL.